This entry is about one TCR beta chain. Its antigen is undetermined. This record comes from a study of response to subunit inactivated influenza vaccine. Whole-study findings and limits: Authors proposed each seasonal influenza vaccination draws in few new T cells.

TCRdb re-called the RT-PCR reads with MiXCR, one entry per CDR3 protein. Of 590,000 or so distinct CDR3 sequences listed, 14% were seen once; the top ten hold 7.6%. The material sequenced was PBMCs from blood, taken 14 to 15 days before vaccination. The TCR comes from a man aged 45-60 years who received an inactivated influenza vaccine.

The CDR3 region has the DNA TGTGCCAGCAGCTTAGGTAGCGGGAGGTTCGACGAGCAGTACTTC. Translating it yields CASSLGSGRFDEQYF. J is TRBJ2-7 and V is TRBV11-2, with 10 bases identical to TRBD2. CDR3 length equals 15 residues. V shed 1 base, J shed 5 bases, and the junction held 5 bases outside the gene matches. The germline V gene has CDR1 SGHAT and CDR2 FQNNGV.